The T cell receptor (beta chain) described here comes from a study of CD8+CD57+ T cells in acquired aplastic anemia. TCR beta VDJ and CDR3 profiles were obtained from a genomic DNA template. TCRdb ran MiXCR on the reads and lists one entry per CDR3 protein. The data hold about 130,000 distinct CDR3 sequences, with 48% observed a single time. V dropped 3 bases and J dropped 0 bases, with 6 bases sitting between them. The CDR3 runs to 13 residues. Germline V gives CDR1 LNHDA, CDR2 SQIVND (reference sequence). Material: sorted CD4+, CD8+, or CD8+CD57+ T cells (not recorded which) from PBMCs. The clonotype originates from a human donor in good health, serving as a control. The chain recombines TRBV19 with TRBJ2-7, with a weak D call TRBD1 (5 bases). This CDR3 reads CASSIQGSYEQYF. DNA for the CDR3: TGTGCCAGTAGTATCCAGGGCTCCTACGAGCAGTACTTC.